This T cell receptor beta chain came from a study of Graves' ophthalmopathy and Graves' hyperthyroidism. Turning to the study itself: The authors collected peripheral blood at initial diagnosis, before any treatment.

Amplification of TCR beta CDR3 regions used RNA transcripts. Second-round multiplex PCR followed a first-round RT-PCR using HTBI primers. Using its own MiXCR run on the multiplex PCR reads, TCRdb lists one record per CDR3 protein. The sample carries some 750,000 distinct CDR3 sequences, roughly two fifths recorded once. This clonotype appeared many times. Germline V gives CDR1 LNHNV, CDR2 YYDKDF (reference sequence). V lost 3 bases and J 1 base, leaving 7 bases between the germline ends. The CDR3 extends over 13 amino acids. This TCR was recovered from an adult man with Graves' ophthalmopathy. The genes are TRBV15 and TRBJ2-7; no clear D. Sequencing input: peripheral blood. CDR3 in DNA: TGTGCCACCAGCAGTCCCCTTTCCTACGAGCAGTACTTC. Its protein is CATSSPLSYEQYF.